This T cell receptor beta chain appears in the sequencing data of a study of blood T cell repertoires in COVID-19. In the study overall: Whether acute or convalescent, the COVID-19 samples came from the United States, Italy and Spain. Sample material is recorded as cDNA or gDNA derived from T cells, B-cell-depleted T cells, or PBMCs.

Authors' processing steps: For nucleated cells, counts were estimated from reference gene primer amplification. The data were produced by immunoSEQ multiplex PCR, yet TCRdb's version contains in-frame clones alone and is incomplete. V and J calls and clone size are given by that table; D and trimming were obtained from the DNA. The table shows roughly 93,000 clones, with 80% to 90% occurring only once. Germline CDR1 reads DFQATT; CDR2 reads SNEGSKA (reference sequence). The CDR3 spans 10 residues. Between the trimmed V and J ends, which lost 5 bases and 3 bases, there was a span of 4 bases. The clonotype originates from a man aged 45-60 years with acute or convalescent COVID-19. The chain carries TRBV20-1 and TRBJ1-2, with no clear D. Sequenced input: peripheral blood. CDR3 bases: TGCAGTGCTCCATACTATGGCTACACCTTC. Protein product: CSAPYYGYTF.